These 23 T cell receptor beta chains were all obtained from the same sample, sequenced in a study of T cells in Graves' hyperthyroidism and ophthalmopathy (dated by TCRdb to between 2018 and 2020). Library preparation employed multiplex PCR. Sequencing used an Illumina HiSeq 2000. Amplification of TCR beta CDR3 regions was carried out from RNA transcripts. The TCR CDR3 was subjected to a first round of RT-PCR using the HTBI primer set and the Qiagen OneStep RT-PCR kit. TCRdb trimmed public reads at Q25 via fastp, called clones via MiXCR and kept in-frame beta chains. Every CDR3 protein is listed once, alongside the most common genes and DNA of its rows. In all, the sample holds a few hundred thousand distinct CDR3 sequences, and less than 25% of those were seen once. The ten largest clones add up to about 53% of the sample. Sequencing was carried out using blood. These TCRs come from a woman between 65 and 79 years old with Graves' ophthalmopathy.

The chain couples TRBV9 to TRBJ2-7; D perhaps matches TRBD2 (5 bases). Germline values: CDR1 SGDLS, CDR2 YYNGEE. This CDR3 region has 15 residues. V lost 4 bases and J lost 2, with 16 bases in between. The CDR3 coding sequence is TGTGCCAGCAGCCGTCAAGGAGCGGCAACCTACGAGCAGTACTTC. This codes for CASSRQGAATYEQYF.

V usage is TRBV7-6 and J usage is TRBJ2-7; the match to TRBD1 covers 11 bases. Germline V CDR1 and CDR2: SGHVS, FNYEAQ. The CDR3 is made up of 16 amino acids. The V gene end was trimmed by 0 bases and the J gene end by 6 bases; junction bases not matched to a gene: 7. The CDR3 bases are TGTGCCAGCAGCTTAGCGCCCGGACAGGGGGCTTTCGAGCAGTACTTC. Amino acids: CASSLAPGQGAFEQYF.

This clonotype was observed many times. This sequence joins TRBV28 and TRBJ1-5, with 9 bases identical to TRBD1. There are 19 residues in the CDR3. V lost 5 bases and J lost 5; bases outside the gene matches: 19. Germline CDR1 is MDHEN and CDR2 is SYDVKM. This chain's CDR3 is CASSPLAGQGVGGHQPQHF. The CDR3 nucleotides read TGTGCCAGCAGTCCCCTTGCGGGACAGGGAGTAGGTGGTCATCAGCCCCAGCATTTT.

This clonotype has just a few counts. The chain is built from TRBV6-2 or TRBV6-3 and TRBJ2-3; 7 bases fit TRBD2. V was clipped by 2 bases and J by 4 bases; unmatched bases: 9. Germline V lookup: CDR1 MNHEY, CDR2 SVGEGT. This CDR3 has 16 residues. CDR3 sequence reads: CASSYPSAGVPDTQYF. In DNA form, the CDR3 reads TGTGCCAGCAGTTACCCCTCGGCGGGAGTTCCAGATACGCAGTATTTT.

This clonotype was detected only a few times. The CDR3 is CASSQGTGPNYGYTF. DNA of the CDR3: TGCGCCAGCAGCCAAGGAACAGGGCCCAACTATGGCTACACCTTC. The gene calls are TRBV4-1 and TRBJ1-2; D is perhaps TRBD1 (6 bases). Germline CDR1 and CDR2: MGHRA and YSYEKL. V was clipped by 1 base and J by 2 bases, with 11 bases between them. This CDR3 spans 15 amino acids.

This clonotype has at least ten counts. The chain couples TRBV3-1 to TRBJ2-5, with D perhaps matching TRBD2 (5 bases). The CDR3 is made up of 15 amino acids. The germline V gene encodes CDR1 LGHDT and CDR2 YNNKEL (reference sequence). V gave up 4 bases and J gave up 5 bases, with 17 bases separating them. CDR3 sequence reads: CASSPPLEAGETQYF. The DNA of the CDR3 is TGTGCCAGCAGCCCTCCGCTAGAGGCGGGTGAGACCCAGTACTTC.

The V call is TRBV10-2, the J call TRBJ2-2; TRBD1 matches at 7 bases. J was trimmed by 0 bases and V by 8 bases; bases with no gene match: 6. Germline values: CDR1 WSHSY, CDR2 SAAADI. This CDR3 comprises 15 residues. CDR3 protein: CASGLQGANTGELFF. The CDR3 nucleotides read TGCGCCAGCGGACTCCAGGGGGCGAACACCGGGGAGCTGTTTTTT.

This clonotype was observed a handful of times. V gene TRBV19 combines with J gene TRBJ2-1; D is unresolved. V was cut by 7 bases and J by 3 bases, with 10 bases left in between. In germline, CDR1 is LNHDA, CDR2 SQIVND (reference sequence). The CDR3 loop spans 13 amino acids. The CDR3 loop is CASTQEYYNEQFF. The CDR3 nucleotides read TGTGCCAGTACTCAGGAATACTACAATGAGCAGTTCTTC.

The CDR3 DNA follows: TGCGCCAGCAGCTTGAATTTGCGGGACGACACCGGGGAGCTGTTTTTT. This sequence encodes CASSLNLRDDTGELFF. J is TRBJ2-2 and V is TRBV5-1; perhaps TRBD2 as D (6 bases). V was clipped by 1 base and J by 3 bases, with 13 bases between them. Per the germline V gene, CDR1 is SGHRS and CDR2 is YFSETQ. The CDR3 is made up of 16 amino acids.

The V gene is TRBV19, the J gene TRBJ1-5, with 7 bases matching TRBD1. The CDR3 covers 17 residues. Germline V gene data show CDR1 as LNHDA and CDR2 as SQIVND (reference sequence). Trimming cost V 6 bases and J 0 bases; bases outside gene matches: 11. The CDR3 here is CASRRENRGRSNQPQHF. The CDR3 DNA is TGTGCCAGTAGGCGAGAAAACAGGGGTCGTAGCAATCAGCCCCAGCATTTT.

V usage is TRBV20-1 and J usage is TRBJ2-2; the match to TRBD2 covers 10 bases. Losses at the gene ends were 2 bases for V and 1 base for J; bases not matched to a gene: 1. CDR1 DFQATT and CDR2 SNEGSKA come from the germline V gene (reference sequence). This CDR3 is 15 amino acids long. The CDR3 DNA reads TGCAGTGCTAGACTAGCGGGAGAGAACACCGGGGAGCTGTTTTTT. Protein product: CSARLAGENTGELFF.

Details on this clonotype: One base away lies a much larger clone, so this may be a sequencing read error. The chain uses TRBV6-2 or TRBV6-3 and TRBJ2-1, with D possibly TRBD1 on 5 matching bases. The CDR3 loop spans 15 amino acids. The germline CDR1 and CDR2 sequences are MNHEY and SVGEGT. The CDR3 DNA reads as TGTGCCGGCAGCGAAACAGGATTATCCTACAATGAGCAGTTCTTC. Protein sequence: CAGSETGLSYNEQFF.

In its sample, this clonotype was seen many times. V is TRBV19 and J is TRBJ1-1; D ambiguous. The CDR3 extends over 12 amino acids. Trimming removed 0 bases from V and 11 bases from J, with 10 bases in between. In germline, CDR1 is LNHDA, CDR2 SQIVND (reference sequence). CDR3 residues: CASSIDRSRAFF. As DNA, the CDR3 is TGTGCCAGTAGTATAGATCGGTCAAGGGCTTTCTTT.

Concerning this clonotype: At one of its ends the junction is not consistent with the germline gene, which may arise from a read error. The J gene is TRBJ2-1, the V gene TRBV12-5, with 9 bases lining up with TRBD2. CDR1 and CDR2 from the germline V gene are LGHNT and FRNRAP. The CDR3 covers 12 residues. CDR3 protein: CASGLIAGEQFF. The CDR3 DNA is TGTGCTAGTGGTCTTATAGCGGGGGAGCAATTCTTC.

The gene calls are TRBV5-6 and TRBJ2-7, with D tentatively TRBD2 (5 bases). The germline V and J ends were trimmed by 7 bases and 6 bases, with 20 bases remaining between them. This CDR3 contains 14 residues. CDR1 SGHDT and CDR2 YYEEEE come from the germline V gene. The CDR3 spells CASRLRSGIGEQYF. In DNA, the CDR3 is TGTGCCAGCCGCCTTCGGTCCGGGATTGGCGAGCAGTACTTC.

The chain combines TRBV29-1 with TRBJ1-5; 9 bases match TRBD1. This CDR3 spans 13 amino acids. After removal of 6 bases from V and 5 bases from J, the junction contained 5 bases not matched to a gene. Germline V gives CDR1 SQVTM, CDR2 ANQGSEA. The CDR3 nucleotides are TGCAGCGTACGACAGGGGGGGGATCAGCCCCAGCATTTT. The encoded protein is CSVRQGGDQPQHF.

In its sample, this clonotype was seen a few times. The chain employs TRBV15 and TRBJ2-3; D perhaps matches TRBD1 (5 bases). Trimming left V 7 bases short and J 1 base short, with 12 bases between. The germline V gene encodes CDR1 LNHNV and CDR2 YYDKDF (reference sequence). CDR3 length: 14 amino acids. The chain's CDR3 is CATMITGGTDTQYF. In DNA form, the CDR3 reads TGTGCCACCATGATCACAGGAGGCACAGATACGCAGTATTTT.

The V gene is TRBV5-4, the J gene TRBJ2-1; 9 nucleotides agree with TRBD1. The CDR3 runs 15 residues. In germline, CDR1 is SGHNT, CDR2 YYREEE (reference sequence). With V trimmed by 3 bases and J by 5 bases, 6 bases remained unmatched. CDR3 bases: TGTGCCAGCAGCTACCCGGACAGGGGCCACAATGAGCAGTTCTTC. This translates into CASSYPDRGHNEQFF. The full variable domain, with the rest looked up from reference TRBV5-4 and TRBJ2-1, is ETGVTQSPTHLIKTRGQQVTLRCSSQSGHNTVSWYQQALGQGPQFIFQYYREEENGRGNFPPRFSGLQFPNYSSELNVNALELDDSALYLCASSYPDRGHNEQFFGPGTRLTVL.

CDR3 amino acids: CASSLQAGGAFF. The CDR3 DNA reads TGTGCCAGCAGCTTACAAGCAGGGGGAGCTTTCTTT. The genes are TRBV7-9 and TRBJ1-1; 7 nucleotides line up with TRBD1. This CDR3 has 12 residues. CDR1 and CDR2 from the germline V gene are SEHNR and FQNEAQ (reference sequence). J was trimmed by 10 bases and V by 2 bases; bases with no gene match: 4.

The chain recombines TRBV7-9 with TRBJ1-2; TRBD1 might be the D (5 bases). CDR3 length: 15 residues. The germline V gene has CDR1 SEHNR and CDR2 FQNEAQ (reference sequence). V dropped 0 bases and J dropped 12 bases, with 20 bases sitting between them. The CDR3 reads CASSLAEVQGEGHTF. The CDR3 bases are TGTGCCAGCAGCTTAGCAGAGGTGCAGGGTGAGGGACACACCTTC.

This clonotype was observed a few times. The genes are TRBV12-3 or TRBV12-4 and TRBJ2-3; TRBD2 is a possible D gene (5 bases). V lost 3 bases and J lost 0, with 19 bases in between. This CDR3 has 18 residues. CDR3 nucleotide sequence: TGTGCCAGCAGTTTTCTGGTTGTTCCGAGAGGGAGCACAGATACGCAGTATTTT. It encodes CASSFLVVPRGSTDTQYF.

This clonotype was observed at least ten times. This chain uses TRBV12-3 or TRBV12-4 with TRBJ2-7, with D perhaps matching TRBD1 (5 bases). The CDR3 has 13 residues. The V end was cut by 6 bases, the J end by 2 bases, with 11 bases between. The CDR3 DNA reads TGTGCCAGCAGCAATCTGGGGCCCTACGAGCAGTACTTC. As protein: CASSNLGPYEQYF.

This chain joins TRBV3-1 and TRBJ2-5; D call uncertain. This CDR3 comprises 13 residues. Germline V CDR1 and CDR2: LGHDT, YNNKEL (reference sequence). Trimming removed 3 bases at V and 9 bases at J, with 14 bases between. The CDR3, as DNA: TGTGCCAGCAGCCAGTCCGAGCTGTCGGCCCAGTACTTC. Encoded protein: CASSQSELSAQYF.